This T cell receptor beta chain was retrieved from a study of early T cells in non-severe SARS-CoV-2 infection. Broader study findings: Lookups in VDJdb leaned toward anti-spike CD8 responses and missed private and CD4 specificities.

This clonotype was seen repeatedly, ten times or more. No antigen is known for it. V was pared by 3 bases and J by 3 bases, with 8 bases of the junction left unmatched. CDR3 size: 15 residues. Germline V CDR1 and CDR2: SQVTM, ANQGSEA. TCRdb reprocessed the 5' RACE reads via MiXCR and lists one record per CDR3 protein. Altogether some 29,000 distinct CDR3 sequences are present, about 5% being singletons, with the ten largest covering 9.5% to 14%. V gene TRBV29-1 combines with J gene TRBJ2-3, with TRBD1 matching 8 bases. The sequence was collected from an adult who was a healthcare worker with PCR-confirmed SARS-CoV-2 infection or an uninfected control (not recorded which). Sequenced: whole blood. CDR3 DNA: TGCAGCGTTGAGGCCCTGGGACAGGTAACAGATACGCAGTATTTT. Its translation: CSVEALGQVTDTQYF.